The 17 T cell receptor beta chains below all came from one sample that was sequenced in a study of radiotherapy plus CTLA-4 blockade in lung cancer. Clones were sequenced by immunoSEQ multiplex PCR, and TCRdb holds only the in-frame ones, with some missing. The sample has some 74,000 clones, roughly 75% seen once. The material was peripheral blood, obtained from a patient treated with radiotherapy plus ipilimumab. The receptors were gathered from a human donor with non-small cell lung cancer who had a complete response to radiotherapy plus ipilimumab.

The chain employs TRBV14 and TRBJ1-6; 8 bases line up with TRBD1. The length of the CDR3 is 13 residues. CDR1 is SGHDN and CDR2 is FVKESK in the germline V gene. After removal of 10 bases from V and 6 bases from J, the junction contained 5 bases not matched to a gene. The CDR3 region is CATAGGLNSPLHF. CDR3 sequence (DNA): TGTGCCACCGCAGGGGGCCTTAATTCACCCCTCCACTTT.

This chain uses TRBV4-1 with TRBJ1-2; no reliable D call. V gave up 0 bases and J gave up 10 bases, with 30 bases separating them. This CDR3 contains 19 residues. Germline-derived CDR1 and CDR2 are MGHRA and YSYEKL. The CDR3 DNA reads TGCGCCAGCAGCCAAGATCCCTCCCTAACCGAGGACCGCCGACAAGTCTACACCTTC. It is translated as CASSQDPSLTEDRRQVYTF.

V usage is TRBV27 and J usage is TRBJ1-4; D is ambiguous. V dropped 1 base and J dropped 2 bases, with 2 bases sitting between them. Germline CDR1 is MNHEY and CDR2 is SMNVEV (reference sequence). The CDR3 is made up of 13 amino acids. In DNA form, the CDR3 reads TGTGCCAGCAGTTTATTTACTAATGAAAAACTGTTTTTT. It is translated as CASSLFTNEKLFF.

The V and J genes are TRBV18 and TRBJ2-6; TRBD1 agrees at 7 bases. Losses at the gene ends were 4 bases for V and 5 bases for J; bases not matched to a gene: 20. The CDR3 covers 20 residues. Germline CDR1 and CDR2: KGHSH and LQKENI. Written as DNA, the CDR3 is TGTGCCAGCTCACTGGGACAGCGAACAAGCCCACCCCGGCGGGCCAACGTCCTGACTTTC. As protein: CASSLGQRTSPPRRANVLTF.

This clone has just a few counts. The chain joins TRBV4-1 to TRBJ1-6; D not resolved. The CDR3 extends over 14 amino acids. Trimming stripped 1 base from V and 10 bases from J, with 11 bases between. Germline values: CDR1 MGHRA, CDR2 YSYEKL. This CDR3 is CASSQVSRRSPLHF. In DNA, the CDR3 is TGCGCCAGCAGCCAAGTTTCCCGTCGATCACCCCTCCACTTT.

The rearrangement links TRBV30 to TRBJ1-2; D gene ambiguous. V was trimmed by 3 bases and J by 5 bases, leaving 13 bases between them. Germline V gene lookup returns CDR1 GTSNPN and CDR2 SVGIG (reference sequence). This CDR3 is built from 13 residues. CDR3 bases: TGTGCCTGGAGCCAAGGCAGGCGTTATGGCTACACCTTC. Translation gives CAWSQGRRYGYTF.

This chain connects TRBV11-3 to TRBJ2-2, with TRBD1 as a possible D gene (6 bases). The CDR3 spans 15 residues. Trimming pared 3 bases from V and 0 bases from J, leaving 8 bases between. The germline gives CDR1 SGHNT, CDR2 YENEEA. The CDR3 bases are TGTGCCAGCAGCTTTGGACAGCCGAACACCGGGGAGCTGTTTTTT. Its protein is CASSFGQPNTGELFF.

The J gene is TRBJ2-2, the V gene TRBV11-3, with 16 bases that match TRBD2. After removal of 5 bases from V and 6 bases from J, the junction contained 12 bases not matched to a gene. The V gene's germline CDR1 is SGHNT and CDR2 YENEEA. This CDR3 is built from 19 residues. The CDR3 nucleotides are TGTGCCAGCAGCCCCATACCGGGACTAGCGGGAGGGAGTGCCGGGGAGCTGTTTTTT. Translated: CASSPIPGLAGGSAGELFF.

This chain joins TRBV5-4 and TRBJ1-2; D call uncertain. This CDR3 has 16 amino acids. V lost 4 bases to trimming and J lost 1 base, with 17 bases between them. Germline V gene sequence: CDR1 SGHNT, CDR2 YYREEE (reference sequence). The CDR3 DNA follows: TGTGCCAGCAGCCCCGGTTGGATACGGCGTAACTATGGCTACACCTTC. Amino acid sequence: CASSPGWIRRNYGYTF.

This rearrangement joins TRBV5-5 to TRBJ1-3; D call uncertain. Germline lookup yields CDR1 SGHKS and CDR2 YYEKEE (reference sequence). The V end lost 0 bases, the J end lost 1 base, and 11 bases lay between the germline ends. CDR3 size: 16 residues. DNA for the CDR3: TGTGCCAGCAGCTTGGTCTGGGGAATGTCTGGAAACACCATATATTTT. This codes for CASSLVWGMSGNTIYF.

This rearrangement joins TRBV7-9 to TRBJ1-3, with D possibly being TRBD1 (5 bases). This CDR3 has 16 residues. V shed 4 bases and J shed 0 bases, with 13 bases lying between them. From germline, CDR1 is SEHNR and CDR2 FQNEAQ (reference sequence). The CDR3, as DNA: TGTGCCAGCAGCTCAGGGATGGGGAGCTCTGGAAACACCATATATTTT. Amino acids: CASSSGMGSSGNTIYF.

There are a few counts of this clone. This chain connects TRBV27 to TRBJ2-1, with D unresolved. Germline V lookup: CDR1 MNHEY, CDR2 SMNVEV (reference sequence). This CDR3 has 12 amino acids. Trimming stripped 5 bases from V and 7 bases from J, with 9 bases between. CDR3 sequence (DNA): TGTGCCAGCAGTCACTCCAAAAATGAGCAGTTCTTC. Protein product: CASSHSKNEQFF.

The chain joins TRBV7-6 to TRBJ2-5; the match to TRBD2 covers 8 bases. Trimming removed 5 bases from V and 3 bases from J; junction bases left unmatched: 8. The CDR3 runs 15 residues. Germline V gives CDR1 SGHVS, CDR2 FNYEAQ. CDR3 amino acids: CASSLRGGGEETQYF. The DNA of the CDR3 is TGTGCCAGCAGCCTACGGGGGGGCGGAGAAGAGACCCAGTACTTC.

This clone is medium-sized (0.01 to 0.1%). The CDR3 DNA follows: TGTGCCAGCAGCTACAGGGTACGGACTGAAGCTTTCTTT. Translation gives CASSYRVRTEAFF. This sequence joins TRBV7-2 and TRBJ1-1; possibly TRBD1 for D (6 bases). Germline V gene data show CDR1 as SGHTA and CDR2 as FQGNSA. The CDR3 is 13 amino acids. Trimming cost V 4 bases and J 5 bases, with 11 bases left between them.

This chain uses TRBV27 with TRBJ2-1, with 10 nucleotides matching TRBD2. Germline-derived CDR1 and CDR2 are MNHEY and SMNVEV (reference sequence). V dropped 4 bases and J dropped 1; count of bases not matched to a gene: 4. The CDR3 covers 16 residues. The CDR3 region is CASSSYSGGSYNEQFF. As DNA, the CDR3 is TGTGCCAGCAGTTCATATAGCGGGGGGTCCTACAATGAGCAGTTCTTC.

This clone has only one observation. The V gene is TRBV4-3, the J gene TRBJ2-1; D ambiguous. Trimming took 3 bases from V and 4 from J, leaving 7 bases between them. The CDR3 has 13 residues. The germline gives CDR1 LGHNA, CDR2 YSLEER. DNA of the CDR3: TGCGCCAGCAGCCAGAGCCGGTACAATGAGCAGTTCTTC. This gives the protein CASSQSRYNEQFF.

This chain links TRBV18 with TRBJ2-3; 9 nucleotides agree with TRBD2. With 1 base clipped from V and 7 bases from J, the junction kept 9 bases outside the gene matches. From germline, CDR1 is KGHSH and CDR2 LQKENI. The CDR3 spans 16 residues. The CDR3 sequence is CASSPQAGGATHTQYF. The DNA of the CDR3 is TGTGCCAGCTCACCACAAGCGGGAGGCGCCACCCATACGCAGTATTTT.